The following is a T cell receptor beta chain sequence with its context. Its antigen is still unknown. This sample is part of a study of cytomegalovirus exposure and HLA in healthy donors. Across the study: T cells numbering around 190 million yielded approximately 120 million unique TCR beta sequences in an earlier analysis.

The PCR used 60 Vbeta and 13 Jbeta primers. Data came from immunoSEQ multiplex PCR; TCRdb stores just in-frame clones and leaves some out. This sample has about 210,000 clones, with about four fifths found just once. V dropped 4 bases and J dropped 4 bases, with 8 bases sitting between them. Germline-derived CDR1 and CDR2 are SGHDT and YYEEEE. The CDR3 has 13 residues. Study-wide results and limits: A link between a missense DCLRE1C variant and TCR beta V- and J-gene trimming emerged from a later analysis. With DRB1 most and HLA-C fewest, TCR association rates differed between HLA loci in a later analysis.

This TCR was sampled from a woman aged 45-65 years in good health and CMV-seropositive. Sequenced: PBMCs. The genes are TRBV5-6 and TRBJ2-2; no reliable D call. CDR3 region: CASSPRFTGELFF. The CDR3 DNA reads as TGTGCCAGCAGCCCTCGTTTCACCGGGGAGCTGTTTTTT.